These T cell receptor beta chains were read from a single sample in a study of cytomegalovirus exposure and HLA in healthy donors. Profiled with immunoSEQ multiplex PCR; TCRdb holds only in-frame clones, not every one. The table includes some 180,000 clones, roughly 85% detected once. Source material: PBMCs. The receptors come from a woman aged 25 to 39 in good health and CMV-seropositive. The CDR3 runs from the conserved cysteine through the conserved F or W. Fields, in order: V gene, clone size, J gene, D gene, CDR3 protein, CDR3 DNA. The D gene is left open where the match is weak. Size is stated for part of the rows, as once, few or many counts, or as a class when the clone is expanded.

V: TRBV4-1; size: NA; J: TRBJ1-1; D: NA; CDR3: CASSRAERFRGTEAFF; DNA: TGTGCCAGCAGCCGTGCGGAACGGTTCAGGGGCACTGAAGCTTTCTTT
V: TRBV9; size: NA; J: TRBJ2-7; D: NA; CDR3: CASSRTGHPGEQYF; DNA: TGTGCCAGCAGCCGAACTGGGCATCCGGGGGAGCAGTACTTC
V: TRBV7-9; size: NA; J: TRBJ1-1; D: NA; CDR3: CASSDRSAGMNTEAFF; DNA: TGTGCCAGCAGCGACCGGTCCGCAGGAATGAACACTGAAGCTTTCTTT
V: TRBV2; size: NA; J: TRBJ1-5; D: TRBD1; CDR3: CASSGAGQGNQPQHF; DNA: TGTGCCAGCAGTGGGGCGGGACAGGGGAATCAGCCCCAGCATTTT
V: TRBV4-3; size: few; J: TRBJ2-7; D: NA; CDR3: CASSQSVGGEQYF; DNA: TGCGCCAGCAGCCAAAGCGTCGGGGGCGAGCAGTACTTC
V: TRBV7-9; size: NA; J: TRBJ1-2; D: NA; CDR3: CASSPAQARYGYTF; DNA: TGTGCCAGCAGCCCGGCCCAGGCCCGCTATGGCTACACCTTC
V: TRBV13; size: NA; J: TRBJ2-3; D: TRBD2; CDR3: CASSRGTSGIGTDTQYF; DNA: TGTGCCAGCAGCCGGGGGACTAGCGGGATTGGTACAGATACGCAGTATTTT
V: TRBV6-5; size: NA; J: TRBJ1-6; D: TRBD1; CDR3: CASSMGQFQLHF; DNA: TGTGCCAGCAGTATGGGACAGTTTCAACTCCACTTT
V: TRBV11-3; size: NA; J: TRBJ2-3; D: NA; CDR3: CASSLRGYRTDTQYF; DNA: TGTGCCAGCAGCTTGCGGGGTTACCGCACAGATACGCAGTATTTT
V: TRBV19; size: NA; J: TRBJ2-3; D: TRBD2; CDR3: CASTSTSGGPGDTQYF; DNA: TGTGCCAGTACCTCGACTAGCGGGGGCCCGGGAGATACGCAGTATTTT
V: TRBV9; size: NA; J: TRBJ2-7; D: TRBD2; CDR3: CASSVDLAGATEQYF; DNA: TGTGCCAGCAGCGTAGATCTAGCGGGAGCTACCGAGCAGTACTTC
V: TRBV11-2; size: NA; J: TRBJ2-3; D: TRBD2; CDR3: CASSPWVGGSTDTQYF; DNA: TGTGCCAGCAGCCCCTGGGTGGGGGGGAGCACAGATACGCAGTATTTT
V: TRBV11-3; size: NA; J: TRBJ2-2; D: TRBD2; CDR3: CASSLAASGGELFF; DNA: TGTGCCAGCAGCTTAGCGGCTAGCGGTGGGGAGCTGTTTTTT
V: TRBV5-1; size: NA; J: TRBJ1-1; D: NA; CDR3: CASSSAYTEAFF; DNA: TGCGCCAGCAGCAGTGCGTACACTGAAGCTTTCTTT
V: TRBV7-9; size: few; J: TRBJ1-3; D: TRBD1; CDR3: CASSPWTGGMGGNTIYF; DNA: TGTGCCAGCAGCCCATGGACAGGGGGCATGGGTGGAAACACCATATATTTT
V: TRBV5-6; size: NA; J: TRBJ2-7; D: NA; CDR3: CASSPGELVSYEQYF; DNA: TGTGCCAGCAGCCCCGGGGAGTTAGTTTCCTACGAGCAGTACTTC
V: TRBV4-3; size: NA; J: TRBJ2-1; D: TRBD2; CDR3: CASSPSRLAGDGEQFF; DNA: TGCGCCAGCAGCCCTTCCCGACTAGCGGGGGACGGCGAGCAGTTCTTC
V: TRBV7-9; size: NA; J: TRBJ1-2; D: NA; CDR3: CASSFSGDTDPNYGYTF; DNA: TGTGCCAGCAGCTTTAGCGGGGATACAGACCCTAACTATGGCTACACCTTC
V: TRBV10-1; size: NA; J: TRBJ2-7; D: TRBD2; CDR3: CATPLSGGLSYEQYF; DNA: TGCGCCACCCCCTTGTCGGGAGGGCTCTCCTACGAGCAGTACTTC
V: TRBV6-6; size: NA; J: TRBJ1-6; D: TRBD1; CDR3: CASSRDRNSPLHF; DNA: TGTGCCAGCAGCCGGGACAGGAATTCACCCCTCCACTTT
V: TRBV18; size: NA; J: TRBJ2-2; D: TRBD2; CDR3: CASSRPGLANTGELFF; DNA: TGTGCCAGCTCACGTCCGGGACTAGCGAACACCGGGGAGCTGTTTTTT
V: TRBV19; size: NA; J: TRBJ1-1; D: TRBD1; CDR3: CASSTPRGRPFEAFF; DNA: TGTGCCAGTAGTACTCCCAGGGGGCGACCCTTCGAAGCTTTCTTT
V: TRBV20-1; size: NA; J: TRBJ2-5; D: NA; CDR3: CSAFLETQYF; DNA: TGCAGTGCCTTTTTGGAGACCCAGTACTTC
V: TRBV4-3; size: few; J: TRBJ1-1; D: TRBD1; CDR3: CASSLRGPGDTEAFF; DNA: TGCGCCAGCAGCCTCAGGGGGCCCGGAGACACTGAAGCTTTCTTT
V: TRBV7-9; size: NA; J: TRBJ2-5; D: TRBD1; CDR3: CASSTPGGSNQETQYF; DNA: TGTGCCAGCAGTACCCCAGGGGGCAGTAACCAAGAGACCCAGTACTTC
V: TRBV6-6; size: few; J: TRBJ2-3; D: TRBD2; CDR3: CASSHSGSGTDTQYF; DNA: TGTGCCAGCAGTCATAGCGGGTCCGGCACAGATACGCAGTATTTT